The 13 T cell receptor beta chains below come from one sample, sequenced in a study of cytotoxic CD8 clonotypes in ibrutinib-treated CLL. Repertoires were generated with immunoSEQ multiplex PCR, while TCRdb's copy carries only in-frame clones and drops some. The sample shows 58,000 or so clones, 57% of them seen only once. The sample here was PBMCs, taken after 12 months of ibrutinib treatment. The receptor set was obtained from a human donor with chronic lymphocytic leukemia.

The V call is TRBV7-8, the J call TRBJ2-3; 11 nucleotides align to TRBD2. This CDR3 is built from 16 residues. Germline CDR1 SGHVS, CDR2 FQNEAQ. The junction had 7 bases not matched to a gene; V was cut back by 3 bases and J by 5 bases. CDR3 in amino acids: CASSFRSGGARDTQYF. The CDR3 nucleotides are TGTGCCAGCAGCTTTCGTAGCGGGGGGGCCAGAGATACGCAGTATTTT. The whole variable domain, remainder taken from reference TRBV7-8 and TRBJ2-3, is GAGVSQSPRYKVAKRGQDVALRCDPISGHVSLFWYQQALGQGPEFLTYFQNEAQLDKSGLPSDRFFAERPEGSVSTLKIQRTQQEDSAVYLCASSFRSGGARDTQYFGPGTRLTVL.

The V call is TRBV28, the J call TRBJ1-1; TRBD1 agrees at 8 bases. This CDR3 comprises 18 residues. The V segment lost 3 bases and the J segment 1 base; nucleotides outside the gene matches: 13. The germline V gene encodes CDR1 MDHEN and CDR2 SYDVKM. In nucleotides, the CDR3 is TGTGCCAGCAGTTTGCCTAGCAAGACAGGGGTGAGGAACACTGAAGCTTTCTTT. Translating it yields CASSLPSKTGVRNTEAFF.

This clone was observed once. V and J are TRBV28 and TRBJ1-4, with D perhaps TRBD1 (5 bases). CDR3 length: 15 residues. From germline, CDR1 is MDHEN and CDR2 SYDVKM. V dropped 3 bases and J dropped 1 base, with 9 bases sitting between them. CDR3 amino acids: CASSFGGITNEKLFF. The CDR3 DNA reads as TGTGCCAGCAGTTTTGGGGGGATAACTAATGAAAAACTGTTTTTT.

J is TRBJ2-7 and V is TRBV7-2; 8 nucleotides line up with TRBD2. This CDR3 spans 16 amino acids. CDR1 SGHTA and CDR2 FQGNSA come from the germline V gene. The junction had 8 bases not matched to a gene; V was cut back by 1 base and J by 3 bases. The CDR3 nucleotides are TGTGCCAGCAGCTTAGGTCTCGCGGGAGGCCTCTACGAGCAGTACTTC. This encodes CASSLGLAGGLYEQYF. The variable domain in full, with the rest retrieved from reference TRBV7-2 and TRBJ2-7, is GAGVSQSPSNKVTEKGKDVELRCDPISGHTALYWYRQSLGQGLEFLIYFQGNSAPDKSGLPSDRFSAERTGGSVSTLTIQRTQQEDSAVYLCASSLGLAGGLYEQYFGPGTRLTVT.

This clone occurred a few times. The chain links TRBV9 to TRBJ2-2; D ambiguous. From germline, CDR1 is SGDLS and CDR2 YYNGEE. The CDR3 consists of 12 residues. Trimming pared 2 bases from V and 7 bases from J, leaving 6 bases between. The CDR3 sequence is CASSVGLGELFF. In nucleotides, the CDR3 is TGTGCCAGCAGCGTCGGGCTCGGGGAGCTGTTTTTT.

CDR3 bases: TGTGCCAGTAGTACAGCTCCTTATCAGCCCCAGCATTTT. Its translation: CASSTAPYQPQHF. The chain couples TRBV19 to TRBJ1-5; D remains unclear. The CDR3 sequence is 13 residues long. From germline, CDR1 is LNHDA and CDR2 SQIVND (reference sequence). V lost 4 bases to trimming and J lost 5 bases, with 9 bases between them.

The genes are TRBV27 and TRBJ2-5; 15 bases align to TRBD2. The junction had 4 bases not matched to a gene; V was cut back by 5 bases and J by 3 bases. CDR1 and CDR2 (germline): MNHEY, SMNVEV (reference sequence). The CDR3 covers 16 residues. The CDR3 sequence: CASSHGLAGGEETQYF. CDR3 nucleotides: TGTGCCAGCAGTCATGGACTAGCGGGAGGGGAAGAGACCCAGTACTTC.

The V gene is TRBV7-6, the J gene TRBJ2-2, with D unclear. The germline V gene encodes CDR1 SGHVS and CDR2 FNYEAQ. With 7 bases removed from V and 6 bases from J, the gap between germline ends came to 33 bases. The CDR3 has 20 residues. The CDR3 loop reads CASKKAASMHPSSQPGELFF. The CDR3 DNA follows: TGTGCCAGCAAAAAAGCCGCCTCAATGCACCCCTCCTCACAACCCGGGGAGCTGTTTTTT.

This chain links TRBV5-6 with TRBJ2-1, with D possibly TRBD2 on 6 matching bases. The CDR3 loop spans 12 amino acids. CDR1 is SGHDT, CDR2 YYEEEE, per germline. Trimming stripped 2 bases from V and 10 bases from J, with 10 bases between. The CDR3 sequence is CASSLSAGEQFF. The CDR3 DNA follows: TGTGCCAGCAGCTTAAGCGCGGGGGAGCAGTTCTTC. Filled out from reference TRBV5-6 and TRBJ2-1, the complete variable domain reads DAGVTQSPTHLIKTRGQQVTLRCSPKSGHDTVSWYQQALGQGPQFIFQYYEEEERQRGNFPDRFSGHQFPNYSSELNVNALLLGDSALYLCASSLSAGEQFFGPGTRLTVL.

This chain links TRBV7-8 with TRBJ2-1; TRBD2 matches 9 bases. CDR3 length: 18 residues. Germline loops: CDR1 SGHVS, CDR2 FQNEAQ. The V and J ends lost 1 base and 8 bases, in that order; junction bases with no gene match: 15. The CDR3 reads CASSLEVGRSGSIHEQFF. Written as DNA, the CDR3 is TGTGCCAGCAGCTTAGAGGTGGGGCGTAGCGGGAGTATCCATGAGCAGTTCTTC.

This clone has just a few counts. Written as DNA, the CDR3 is TGTGCCAGCAGCGGGACAGGCTACAATGAGCAGTTCTTC. Its protein product is CASSGTGYNEQFF. The gene calls are TRBV7-9 and TRBJ2-1; 8 positions match TRBD1. The CDR3 sequence is 13 residues long. The V segment lost 5 bases and the J segment 3 bases; nucleotides outside the gene matches: 0. Germline V lookup: CDR1 SEHNR, CDR2 FQNEAQ (reference sequence). Supplemented by reference TRBV7-9 and TRBJ2-1, the full variable domain reads DTGVSQNPRHKITKRGQNVTFRCDPISEHNRLYWYRQTLGQGPEFLTYFQNEAQLEKSRLLSDRFSAERPKGSFSTLEIQRTEQGDSAMYLCASSGTGYNEQFFGPGTRLTVL.

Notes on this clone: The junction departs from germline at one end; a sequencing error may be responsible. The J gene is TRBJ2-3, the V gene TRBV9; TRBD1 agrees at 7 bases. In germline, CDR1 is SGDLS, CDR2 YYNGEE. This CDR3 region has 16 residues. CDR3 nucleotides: TGTGCCGGCAGCGTAGGGGGCTCAGGCATCACAGATACGCAGTATTTT. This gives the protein CAGSVGGSGITDTQYF.

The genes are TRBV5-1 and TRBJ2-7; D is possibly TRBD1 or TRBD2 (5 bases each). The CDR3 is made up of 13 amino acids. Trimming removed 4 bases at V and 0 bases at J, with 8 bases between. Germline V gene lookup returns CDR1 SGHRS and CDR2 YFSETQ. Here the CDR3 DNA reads TGCGCCAGCAGCCCGGGACGCTCCTACGAGCAGTACTTC. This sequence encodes CASSPGRSYEQYF.